This T cell receptor beta chain appears in the sequencing data of a study of graft-versus-host responses after intestinal transplantation. Study in general: The transplants performed in recipients were multivisceral, liver-intestinal, or isolated intestinal.

Sorting was performed after the reaction on proliferating CFSE-low CD3+CD4+ and CD3+CD8+ responders. Method: immunoSEQ multiplex PCR; TCRdb's copy keeps in-frame clones and lacks some. Of 14,000 or so clones in the sample, roughly a third were seen once. This clone qualifies as medium-sized. The CDR3 is 14 amino acids. Trimming pared 4 bases from V and 4 bases from J, leaving 13 bases between. The V gene's germline CDR1 is LNHNV and CDR2 YYDKDF (reference sequence). Study outcomes and limitations: The marrow of recipients harbored GvH clones, and ileum or blood showed some of them first.

This chain connects TRBV15 to TRBJ1-2; D is ambiguous. The source of this sequence is a human patient who received an intestinal transplant. The starting material was alloreactive CD4+ T cells from a mixed lymphocyte reaction culture, obtained before intestinal transplant. The sample's subset: CFSE-low proliferating T cells sorted from roughly six-day pre-transplant mixed lymphocyte reaction (GvH or HvG direction). The CDR3 is CATSNTRTGYGYTF. The CDR3 nucleotides read TGTGCCACCAGCAACACTCGAACTGGCTATGGCTACACCTTC.